This record concerns one T cell receptor (beta chain) sequence. The antigen is not known. The sample comes from a study of monozygotic twins with inflammatory bowel disease. Regarding the study as a whole: Healthy co-twins had higher TCRbeta inverse Simpson diversity than their IBD twins.

Researchers generated cDNA in eight separate reactions per sample. Through template switching, UMIs that included a 6-nucleotide sample barcode were added. TCRdb re-called the 5' RACE reads and gives one entry per CDR3 protein, without DNA. This sample contains 350,000 to 400,000 distinct CDR3 sequences. The CDR3 runs to 15 residues. From germline, CDR1 is SNHLY and CDR2 FYNNEI. Each donor had more than 2 ml of blood drawn. This clonotype was sampled from a human donor with ulcerative colitis or Crohn's disease, or a healthy co-twin of an affected twin (not recorded which). Sequenced sample: blood. This rearrangement joins TRBV2 to TRBJ2-7; TCRdb proposes TRBD1, but this gene call is untestable without DNA. The CDR3 here is CASRGTGPFTGEQYF. The full variable domain, with the rest looked up from reference TRBV2 and TRBJ2-7, is EPEVTQTPSHQVTQMGQEVILRCVPISNHLYFYWYRQILGQKVEFLVSFYNNEISEKSEIFDDQFSVERPDGSNFTLKIRSTKLEDSAMYFCASRGTGPFTGEQYFGPGTRLTVT.